These 8 T cell receptor beta chains came from one sample sequenced in a study of OX40 agonist ivuxolimab in advanced cancers. Assay: immunoSEQ multiplex PCR; the TCRdb copy retains only in-frame clones and omits some. The data contain about 16,000 clones, 80% to 90% of them seen just once; the ten biggest clones take up roughly 4%. Source: CD4+ or CD8+ T cells sorted from blood, taken in a trial of the OX40 agonist ivuxolimab. Receptors were obtained from an adult with an advanced solid tumor such as melanoma, head and neck, liver or kidney cancer.

This clone appeared a single time. This chain's CDR3 is CASSLDLSARTEAFF. The CDR3 DNA follows: TGTGCCAGCAGCTTAGATTTGTCAGCGCGGACTGAAGCTTTCTTT. The J gene is TRBJ1-1, the V gene TRBV11-2; D unclear. Trimming pared 0 bases from V and 5 bases from J, leaving 13 bases between. Germline values: CDR1 SGHAT, CDR2 FQNNGV. This CDR3 region has 15 residues. Using reference TRBV11-2 and TRBJ1-1 for the parts outside the CDR3, the full variable domain is EAGVAQSPRYKIIEKRQSVAFWCNPISGHATLYWYQQILGQGPKLLIQFQNNGVVDDSQLPKDRFSAERLKGVDSTLKIQPAKLEDSAVYLCASSLDLSARTEAFFGQGTRLTVV.

The V and J genes are TRBV5-5 and TRBJ1-5; 7 nucleotides agree with TRBD1. The J segment lost 6 bases and the V segment lost 4 bases, leaving 10 bases of the junction unmatched. CDR1 and CDR2 (germline): SGHKS, YYEKEE (reference sequence). This CDR3 comprises 15 residues. CDR3 residues: CASSPGAGGGQPQHF. The CDR3 nucleotides are TGTGCCAGCAGCCCTGGGGCAGGGGGAGGTCAGCCCCAGCATTTT.

V usage is TRBV11-3 and J usage is TRBJ2-7; D not resolved. The CDR3 totals 14 residues. Trimming stripped 0 bases from V and 3 bases from J, with 9 bases between. CDR1 and CDR2 (germline): SGHNT, YENEEA. CDR3 in DNA: TGTGCCAGCAGCTTAGATTTTAACAGCTACGAGCAGTACTTC. Translation: CASSLDFNSYEQYF. Supplemented by reference TRBV11-3 and TRBJ2-7, the full variable domain reads EAGVVQSPRYKIIEKKQPVAFWCNPISGHNTLYWYLQNLGQGPELLIRYENEEAVDDSQLPKDRFSAERLKGVDSTLKIQPAELGDSAVYLCASSLDFNSYEQYFGPGTRLTVT.

The chain links TRBV11-2 to TRBJ2-3; D is unclear. Germline CDR1 is SGHAT and CDR2 is FQNNGV. The CDR3 extends over 14 amino acids. Trimming removed 0 bases from V and 4 bases from J, with 8 bases in between. The CDR3 DNA sequence: TGTGCCAGCAGCTTAGAGGCCGTGGCAGATACGCAGTATTTT. The encoded protein is CASSLEAVADTQYF.

The DNA for the CDR3 is TGTGCCAGCAGCCAGGGTCTGGGCAATCAGCCCCAGCATTTT. This translates into CASSQGLGNQPQHF. The chain uses TRBV14 and TRBJ1-5, with D uncertain. This CDR3 is 14 amino acids long. Germline V gene sequence: CDR1 SGHDN, CDR2 FVKESK. Trimming removed 3 bases from V and 2 bases from J, with 8 bases in between.

V usage is TRBV27 and J usage is TRBJ2-1, with 9 bases that match TRBD2. Per germline, CDR1 MNHEY and CDR2 SMNVEV (reference sequence). This CDR3 has 14 residues. The V segment lost 3 bases and the J segment 7 bases; nucleotides outside the gene matches: 4. In nucleotides, the CDR3 is TGTGCCAGCAGTTTCCGGACTAGCGTAAATGAGCAGTTCTTC. This encodes CASSFRTSVNEQFF.

The chain is built from TRBV29-1 and TRBJ2-5; 11 positions agree with TRBD1. Trimming cost V 7 bases and J 3 bases; bases outside gene matches: 13. This CDR3 spans 16 amino acids. The germline gives CDR1 SQVTM, CDR2 ANQGSEA. The CDR3 sequence: CSGSGQGAIPEETQYF. The CDR3 DNA is TGCAGCGGCTCCGGACAGGGGGCGATACCCGAAGAGACCCAGTACTTC.

This clone was picked up a small number of times. The chain combines TRBV19 with TRBJ2-1, with a weak D call TRBD2 (6 bases). Trimming shortened V by 1 base and J by 10 bases, and 8 bases separated the two germline ends. The CDR3 totals 12 residues. Germline-derived CDR1 and CDR2 are LNHDA and SQIVND (reference sequence). The CDR3 DNA reads as TGTGCCAGTAGTATAGTCCGGGGGGAGCAGTTCTTC. This sequence encodes CASSIVRGEQFF. The variable domain in full, completed from reference TRBV19 and TRBJ2-1, reads DGGITQSPKYLFRKEGQNVTLSCEQNLNHDAMYWYRQDPGQGLRLIYYSQIVNDFQKGDIAEGYSVSREKKESFPLTVTSAQKNPTAFYLCASSIVRGEQFFGPGTRLTVL.